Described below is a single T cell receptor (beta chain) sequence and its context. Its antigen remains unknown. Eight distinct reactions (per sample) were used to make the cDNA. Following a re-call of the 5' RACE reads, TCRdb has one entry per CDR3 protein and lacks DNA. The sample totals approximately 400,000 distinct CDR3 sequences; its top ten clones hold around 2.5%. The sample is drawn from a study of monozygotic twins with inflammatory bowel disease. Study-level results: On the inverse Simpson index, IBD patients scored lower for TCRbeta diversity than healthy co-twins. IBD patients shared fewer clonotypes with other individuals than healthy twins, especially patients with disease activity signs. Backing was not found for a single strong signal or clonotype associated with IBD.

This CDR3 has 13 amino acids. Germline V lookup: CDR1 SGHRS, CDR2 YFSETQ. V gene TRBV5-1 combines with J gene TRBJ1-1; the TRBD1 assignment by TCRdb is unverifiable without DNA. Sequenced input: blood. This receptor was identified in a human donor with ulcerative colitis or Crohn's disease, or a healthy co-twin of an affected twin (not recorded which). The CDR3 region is CASSFQGRTEAFF.